This TCR beta chain was recovered during a study of OX40 agonist ivuxolimab in advanced cancers. Notes on the research overall: Ivuxolimab was an agonistic, fully human IgG2 monoclonal antibody directed against OX40 (CD134), a costimulatory receptor. Partial responses occurred in three dose-escalation patients, of whom one had hepatocellular carcinoma and two had cutaneous melanoma. A male proportion of roughly 80% and a mean age of approximately 58 years, ranging from about 20 to 79, were recorded for the dose-escalation cohort. The purpose of peripheral TCRbeta sequencing was to test whether ivuxolimab changed TCR sequence diversity and led to clonal T-cell expansion. Patients were allowed to have had prior anti-PD-1, anti-PD-L1 or anti-CTLA-4 therapy, and approximately 40% of the dose-escalation patients had previously received checkpoint inhibitors. The paper describes the monotherapy dose-escalation part (N ≈ 52 patients) of the phase I trial of ivuxolimab. Among the approximately 50 dose-escalation patients, some 19 had hepatocellular carcinoma, some 15 melanoma, 9 renal cell carcinoma and 9 head and neck cancer. Intravenous ivuxolimab was administered to patients every 2 weeks at six dose levels: 0.01, 0.1, 0.3, 1.5, 3 and 10 mg/kg. What the study reported, not specific to this receptor: Low levels of normalized T-cell clonal expansion were also seen in some nonresponding patients. The antigen specificity of the peripheral T cells that underwent clonal expansion was not determined. After ivuxolimab, more expanded clones were found on average in CD8+ T cells than in CD4+ T cells. In partial responders in the 0.1-3.0 mg/kg groups, normalized peripheral clonal expansion was found to be among the lowest, especially among CD8+ T cells. Clonal expansion of both CD4+ and CD8+ blood T cells was observed from baseline to week 6 at doses 0.1 to 3.0 mg/kg.

Genomic DNA was extracted from sorted cells for sequencing of the TCRbeta CDR3 region. The immunoSEQ Assay was used to sequence the TCRbeta CDR3 regions. In its TCRdb copy, this immuneACCESS table keeps in-frame sequences only and misses some clones. Where compared with another copy, unresolved V genes explain less than half of these, and the others have no known cause. Across this sample there are roughly 27,000 clones, with around 86% seen only once. The top ten constitute around 50% of the sample. Concerning this clone: Its cognate antigen has yet to be identified. Base qualities are not recorded, but no much larger clone differs from it by a single base.

The trial excluded patients who had a history of autoimmune disease or who were on systemic immunosuppression. In every dose cohort, peripheral blood was drawn for TCR sequencing at baseline, cycle 4 day 1, and cycle 7 day 1. The samples were drawn from a first-in-human, open-label, multicenter phase I dose-escalation trial of ivuxolimab. Adults with locally advanced or metastatic melanoma, renal cell, hepatocellular, or head and neck squamous cell carcinoma were enrolled in the trial. CD4+ and CD8+ T cells were sorted separately from peripheral blood before TCR sequencing. This sequence originates from an adult with an advanced solid tumor such as melanoma, head and neck, liver or kidney cancer. The material was CD4+ or CD8+ T cells sorted from blood, obtained in a trial of the OX40 agonist ivuxolimab.

CDR3 loop: CASSLGEPEETQYF. The sequenced DNA: TGTGCCAGCAGCTTAGGAGAGCCAGAAGAGACCCAGTACTTC. The rearranged chain carries TRBV7-9 and TRBJ2-5; the D gene cannot be named for sure. Including cysteine and phenylalanine, the CDR3 has 14 amino acids. Of the read, only the CDR3 DNA is kept; its 42 bases are in frame from base 1. From a lookup of the germline V gene (reference sequence), CDR1 and CDR2 are SEHNR and FQNEAQ. The junction carries 9 bases between V and J, which are trimmed by 1 base and 3 bases respectively.